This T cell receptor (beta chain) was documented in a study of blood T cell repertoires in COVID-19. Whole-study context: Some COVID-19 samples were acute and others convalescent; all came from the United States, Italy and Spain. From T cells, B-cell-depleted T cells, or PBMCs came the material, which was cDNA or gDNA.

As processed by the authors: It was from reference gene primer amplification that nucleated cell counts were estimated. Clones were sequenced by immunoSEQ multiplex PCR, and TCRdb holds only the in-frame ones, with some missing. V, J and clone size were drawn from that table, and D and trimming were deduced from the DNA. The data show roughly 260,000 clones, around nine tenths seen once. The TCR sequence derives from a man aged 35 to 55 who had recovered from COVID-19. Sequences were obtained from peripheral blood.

The CDR3 loop is CANHKEQESYNEQFF. The CDR3 nucleotides are TGTGCCAACCATAAAGAACAGGAGAGCTACAATGAGCAGTTCTTC. The chain recombines TRBV19 with TRBJ2-1; D may be TRBD1 (5 bases). The CDR3 covers 15 residues. The V end was cut by 10 bases, the J end by 3 bases, with 19 bases between. Germline-derived CDR1 and CDR2 are LNHDA and SQIVND (reference sequence).